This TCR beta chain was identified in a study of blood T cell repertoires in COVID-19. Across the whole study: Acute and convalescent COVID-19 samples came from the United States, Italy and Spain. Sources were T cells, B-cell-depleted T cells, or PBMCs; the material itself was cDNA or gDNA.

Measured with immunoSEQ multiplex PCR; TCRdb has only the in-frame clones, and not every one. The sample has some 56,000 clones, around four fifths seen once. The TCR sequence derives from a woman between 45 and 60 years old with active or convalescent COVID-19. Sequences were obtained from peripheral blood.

CDR3 in amino acids: CASSLPSGFSYEQYF. In DNA form, the CDR3 reads TGTGCCAGCAGCCTCCCCAGCGGCTTCTCCTACGAGCAGTACTTC. J is TRBJ2-7 and V is TRBV7-6; D is possibly TRBD2 (5 bases). Trimming cost V 5 bases and J 0 bases, with 14 bases left between them. The CDR3 runs 15 residues. CDR1 SGHVS and CDR2 FNYEAQ come from the germline V gene.